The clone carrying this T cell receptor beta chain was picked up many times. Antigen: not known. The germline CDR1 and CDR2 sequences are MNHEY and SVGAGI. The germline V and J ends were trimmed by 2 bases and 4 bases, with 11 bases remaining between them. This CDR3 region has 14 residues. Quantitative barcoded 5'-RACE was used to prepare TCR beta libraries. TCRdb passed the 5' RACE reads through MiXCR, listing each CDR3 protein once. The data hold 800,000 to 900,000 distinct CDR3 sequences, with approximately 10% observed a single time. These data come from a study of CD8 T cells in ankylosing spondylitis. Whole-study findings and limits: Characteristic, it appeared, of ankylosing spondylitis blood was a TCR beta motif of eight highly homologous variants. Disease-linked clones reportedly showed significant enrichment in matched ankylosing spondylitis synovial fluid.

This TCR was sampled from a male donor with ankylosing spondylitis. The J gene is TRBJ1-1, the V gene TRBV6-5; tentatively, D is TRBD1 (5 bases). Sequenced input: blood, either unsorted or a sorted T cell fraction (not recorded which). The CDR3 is CASSYAQGSTEAFF. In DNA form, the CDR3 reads TGTGCCAGCAGTTACGCCCAGGGAAGCACTGAAGCTTTCTTT.